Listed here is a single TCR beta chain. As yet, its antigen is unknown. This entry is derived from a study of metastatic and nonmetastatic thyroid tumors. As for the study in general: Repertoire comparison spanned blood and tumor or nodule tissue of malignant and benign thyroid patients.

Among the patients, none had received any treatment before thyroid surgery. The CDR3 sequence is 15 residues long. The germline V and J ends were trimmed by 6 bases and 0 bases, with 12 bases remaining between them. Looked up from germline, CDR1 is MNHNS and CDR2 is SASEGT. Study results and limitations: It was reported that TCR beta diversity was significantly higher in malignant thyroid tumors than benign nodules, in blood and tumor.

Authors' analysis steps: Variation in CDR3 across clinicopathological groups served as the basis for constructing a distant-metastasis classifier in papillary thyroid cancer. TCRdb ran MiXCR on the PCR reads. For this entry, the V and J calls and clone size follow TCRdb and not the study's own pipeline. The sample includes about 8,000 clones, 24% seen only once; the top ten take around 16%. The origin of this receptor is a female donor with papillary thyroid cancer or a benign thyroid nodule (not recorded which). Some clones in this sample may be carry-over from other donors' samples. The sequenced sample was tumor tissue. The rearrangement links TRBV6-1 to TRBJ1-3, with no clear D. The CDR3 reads CASRVTVASGNTIYF. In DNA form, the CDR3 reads TGTGCCAGCAGAGTTACAGTGGCCTCTGGAAACACCATATATTTT.